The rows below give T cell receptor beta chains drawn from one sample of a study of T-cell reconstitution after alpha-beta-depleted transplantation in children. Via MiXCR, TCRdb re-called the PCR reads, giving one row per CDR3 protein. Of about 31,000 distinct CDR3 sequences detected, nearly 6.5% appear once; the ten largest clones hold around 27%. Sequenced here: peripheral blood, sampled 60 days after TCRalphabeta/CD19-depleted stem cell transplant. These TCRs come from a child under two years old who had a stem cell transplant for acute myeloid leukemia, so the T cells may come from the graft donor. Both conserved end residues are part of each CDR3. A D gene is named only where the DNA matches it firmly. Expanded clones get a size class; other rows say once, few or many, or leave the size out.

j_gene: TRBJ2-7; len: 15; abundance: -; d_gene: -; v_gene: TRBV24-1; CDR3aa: CATSASRGIRNEQYF; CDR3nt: TGTGCCACCAGTGCGTCGAGAGGGATAAGAAACGAGCAGTACTTC
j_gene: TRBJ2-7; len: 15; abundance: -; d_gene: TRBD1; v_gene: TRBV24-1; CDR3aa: CATSDPGTGYYEQYF; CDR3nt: TGTGCCACCAGTGATCCCGGGACAGGCTACTACGAGCAGTACTTC
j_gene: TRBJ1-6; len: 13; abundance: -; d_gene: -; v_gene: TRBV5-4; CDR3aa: CASSLVVNSPLHF; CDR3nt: TGTGCCAGCAGCTTGGTAGTTAATTCACCCCTCCACTTT
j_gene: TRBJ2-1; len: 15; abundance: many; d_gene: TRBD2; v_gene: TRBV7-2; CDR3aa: CASSPLLAGNNEQFF; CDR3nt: TGTGCCAGCAGTCCGCTCCTAGCGGGAAACAATGAGCAGTTCTTC
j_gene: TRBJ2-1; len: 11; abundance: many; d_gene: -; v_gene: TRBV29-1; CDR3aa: CSGGLNNEQFF; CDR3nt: TGCAGCGGCGGACTTAACAATGAGCAGTTCTTC
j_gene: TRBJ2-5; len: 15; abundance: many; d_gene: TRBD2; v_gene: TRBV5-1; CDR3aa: CASSSGTSLSETQYF; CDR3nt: TGCGCCAGCAGCTCCGGGACTAGCCTTTCTGAGACCCAGTACTTC
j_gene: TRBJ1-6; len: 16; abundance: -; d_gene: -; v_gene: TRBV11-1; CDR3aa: CASSPKAPFNNSPLHF; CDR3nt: TGTGCCAGCAGCCCCAAGGCGCCCTTCAATAATTCACCCCTCCACTTT
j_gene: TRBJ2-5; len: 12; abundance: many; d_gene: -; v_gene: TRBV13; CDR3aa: CASSSDTETQYF; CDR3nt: TGTGCCAGCAGCTCCGACACGGAGACCCAGTACTTC
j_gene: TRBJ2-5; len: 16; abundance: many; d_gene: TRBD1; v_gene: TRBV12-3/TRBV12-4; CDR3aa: CASGTGTGGHQETQYF; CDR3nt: TGTGCCAGCGGCACGGGGACAGGGGGACACCAAGAGACCCAGTACTTC
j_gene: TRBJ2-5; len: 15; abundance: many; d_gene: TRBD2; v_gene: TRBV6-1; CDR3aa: CASSEETSGRETQYF; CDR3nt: TGTGCCAGCAGTGAAGAGACTAGCGGGAGAGAGACCCAGTACTTC
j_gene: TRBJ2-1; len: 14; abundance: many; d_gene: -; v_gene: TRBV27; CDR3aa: CASSSYRDYNEQFF; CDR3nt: TGTGCCAGCAGTTCGTACCGGGACTACAATGAGCAGTTCTTC
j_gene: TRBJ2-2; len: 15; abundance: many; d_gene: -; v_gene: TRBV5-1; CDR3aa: CASSLGRLNTGELFF; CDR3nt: TGCGCCAGCAGCTTAGGCAGACTGAACACCGGGGAGCTGTTTTTT
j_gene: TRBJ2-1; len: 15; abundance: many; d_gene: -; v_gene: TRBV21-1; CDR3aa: CASSLAGGREDEQFF; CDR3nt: TGTGCCAGCAGCTTAGCGGGAGGGCGGGAGGATGAGCAGTTCTTC
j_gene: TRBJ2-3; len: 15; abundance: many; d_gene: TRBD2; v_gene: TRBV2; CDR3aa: CASSQLAGATDTQYF; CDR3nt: TGTGCCAGCAGCCAACTAGCGGGGGCCACAGATACGCAGTATTTT
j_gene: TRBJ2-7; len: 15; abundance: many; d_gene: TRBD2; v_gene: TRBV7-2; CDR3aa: CASSLGGLVSYEQYF; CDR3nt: TGTGCCAGCAGCTTAGGGGGACTAGTCTCCTACGAGCAGTACTTC
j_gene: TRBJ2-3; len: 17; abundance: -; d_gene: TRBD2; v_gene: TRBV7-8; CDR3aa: CASSSQRLAGVTDTQYF; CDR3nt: TGTGCCAGCAGCTCTCAGCGACTAGCGGGGGTCACAGATACGCAGTATTTT
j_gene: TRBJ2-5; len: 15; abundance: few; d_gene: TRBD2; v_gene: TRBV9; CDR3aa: CASSVGLAAQETQYF; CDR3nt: TGTGCCAGCAGCGTAGGACTAGCGGCCCAAGAGACCCAGTACTTC
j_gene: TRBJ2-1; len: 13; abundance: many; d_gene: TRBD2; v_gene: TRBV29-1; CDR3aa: CSVAGGSRWEQFF; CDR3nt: TGCAGCGTTGCAGGCGGGAGCAGGTGGGAGCAGTTCTTC
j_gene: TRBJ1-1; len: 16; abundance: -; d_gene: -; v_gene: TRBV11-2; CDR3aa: CASSLPPRVTNTEAFF; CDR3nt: TGTGCCAGCAGCTTACCCCCAAGGGTTACTAACACTGAAGCTTTCTTT
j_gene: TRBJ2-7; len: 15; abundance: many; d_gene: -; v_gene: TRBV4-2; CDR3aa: CASSQGPGIDHEQYF; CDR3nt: TGTGCCAGCAGCCAGGGGCCTGGGATCGACCACGAGCAGTACTTC
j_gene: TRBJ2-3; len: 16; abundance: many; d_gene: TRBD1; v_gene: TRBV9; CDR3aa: CASSAGTESSTDTQYF; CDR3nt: TGTGCCAGCAGCGCCGGGACAGAATCTAGCACAGATACGCAGTATTTT
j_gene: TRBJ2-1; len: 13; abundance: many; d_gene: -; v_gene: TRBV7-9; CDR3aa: CASRPVPYNEQFF; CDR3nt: TGTGCCAGCAGGCCCGTCCCGTACAATGAGCAGTTCTTC
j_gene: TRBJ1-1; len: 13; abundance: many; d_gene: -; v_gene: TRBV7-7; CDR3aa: CASSHGKNTEAFF; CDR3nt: TGTGCCAGCAGTCATGGGAAGAACACTGAAGCTTTCTTT
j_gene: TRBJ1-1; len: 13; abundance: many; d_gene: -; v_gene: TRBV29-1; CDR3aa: CSVVRPINTEAFF; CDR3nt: TGCAGCGTTGTAAGGCCGATCAACACTGAAGCTTTCTTT
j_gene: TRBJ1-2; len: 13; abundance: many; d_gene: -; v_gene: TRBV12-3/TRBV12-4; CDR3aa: CASSPGQAYGYTF; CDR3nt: TGTGCCAGCAGTCCCGGGCAAGCTTATGGCTACACCTTC
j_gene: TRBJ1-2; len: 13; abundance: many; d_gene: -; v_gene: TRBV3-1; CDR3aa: CASSQEARRGYTF; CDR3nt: TGTGCCAGCAGCCAAGAAGCCCGTCGGGGCTACACCTTC
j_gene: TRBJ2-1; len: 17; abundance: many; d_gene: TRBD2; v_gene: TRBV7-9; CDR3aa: CASSSVPKRETYNEQFF; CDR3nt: TGTGCCAGCAGCTCCGTTCCGAAGCGGGAGACCTACAATGAGCAGTTCTTC